The clone carrying this T cell receptor beta chain was counted at least ten times. This specimen belongs to a study of Graves' ophthalmopathy and Graves' hyperthyroidism. Study overall: Peripheral blood sampling preceded any treatment and occurred at initial diagnosis.

Using RNA transcripts, the TCR beta CDR3 regions were amplified. HTBI primers served in a first-round RT-PCR, which a second-round multiplex PCR followed. TCRdb fed the multiplex PCR reads into MiXCR, producing one record per CDR3 protein. Found here are more than 300,000 distinct CDR3 sequences, 15% of them singletons; the top ten hold about 7%. V lost 6 bases and J lost 3, with 11 bases in between. The length of the CDR3 is 14 residues. The germline gives CDR1 MNHNS, CDR2 SASEGT. The clonotype was recovered from a woman younger than 30 with stable Graves' hyperthyroidism. The chain has TRBV6-1 and TRBJ2-2; D gene uncertain. The sequencing input was peripheral blood. CDR3 DNA sequence: TGTGCCAGCAGACCTCTCACGGACACCGGGGAGCTGTTTTTT. Amino acid sequence: CASRPLTDTGELFF.